This T cell receptor beta chain was retrieved from a study of T cell clusters in autoimmune cytopenias. Across the study: Healthy control donors averaged approximately 52 years of age, with a median of almost 60 years.

Study results and limitations: No cluster-lack signature appeared between secondary cytopenia and chronic lymphocytic leukemia patients, apparently due to lymphoma masking. The T cell clusters came from computational analysis alone and lack functional validation.

One tube held mixed TRB-A and TRB-B primer pools for touch-down PCR. TCRdb derives one entry per CDR3 protein from the multiplex PCR reads, leaving out DNA. Its table records about 5,000 distinct CDR3 sequences. TRB amplification used approximately 270 ng of peripheral blood genomic DNA. Per the germline V gene, CDR1 is SQVTM and CDR2 is ANQGSEA. There are 11 residues in the CDR3. This clonotype ranks as medium-sized in terms of frequency. What it binds is unknown. These same data were also listed under a study on T cell repertoires in aging, cancer and after chemotherapy. That paper states: These repertoire data do not allow conclusions about immunological memory after chemotherapy.

The chain couples TRBV29-1 to TRBJ2-7; as DNA is missing, the TRBD1 call by TCRdb cannot be tested. Sequenced input: peripheral blood. The clonotype originates from a human donor in good health. CDR3 in amino acids: CSVGHNYEQYF.